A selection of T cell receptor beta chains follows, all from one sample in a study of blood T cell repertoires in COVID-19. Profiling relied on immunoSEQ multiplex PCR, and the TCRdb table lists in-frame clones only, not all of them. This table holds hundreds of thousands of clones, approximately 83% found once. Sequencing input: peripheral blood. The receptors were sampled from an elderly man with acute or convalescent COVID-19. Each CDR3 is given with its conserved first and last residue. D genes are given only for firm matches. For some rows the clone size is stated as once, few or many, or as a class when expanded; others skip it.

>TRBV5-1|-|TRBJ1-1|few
TGCGCCAGTACACGGACCGGGGGGGACACTGAAGCTTTCTTT
CASTRTGGDTEAFF
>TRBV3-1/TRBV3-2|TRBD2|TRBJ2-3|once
TGTGCCAGCAGCCAAGAGGTAGCGGGGAGCACAGATACGCAGTATTTT
CASSQEVAGSTDTQYF
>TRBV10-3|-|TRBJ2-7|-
TGTGCCATCACTCCGGGACACAACTACGAGCAGTACTTC
CAITPGHNYEQYF
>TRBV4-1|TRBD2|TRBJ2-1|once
TGCGCCAGCAGCCACCCCGGGACTAGCGTCAATGAGCAGTTCTTC
CASSHPGTSVNEQFF
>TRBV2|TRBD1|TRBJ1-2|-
TGTGCCAGCAGTGGACAGGGGTACGACTATGGCTACACCTTC
CASSGQGYDYGYTF
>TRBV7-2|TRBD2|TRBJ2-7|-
TGTGCCAGCAGCTTAGGTTCCAGCGGGAGGGCGAGCTCCTACGAGCAGTACTTC
CASSLGSSGRASSYEQYF
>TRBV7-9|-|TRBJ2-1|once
TGTGCCACCCAGACAGCCAGCTCCTACAATGAGCAGTTCTTC
CATQTASSYNEQFF
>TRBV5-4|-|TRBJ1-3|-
TGTGCCAGCAGCGTCGACAGCCGTTCTGGAAACACCATATATTTT
CASSVDSRSGNTIYF
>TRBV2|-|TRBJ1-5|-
TGTGCCAGCAGAAAGTCAGATAGCAATCAGCCCCAGCATTTT
CASRKSDSNQPQHF
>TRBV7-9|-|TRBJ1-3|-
TGTGCCAGCAGCTCGACAGGCTCTGGAAACACCATATATTTT
CASSSTGSGNTIYF
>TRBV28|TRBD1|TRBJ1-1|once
TGTGCCAGCAGTCTACTAAACGACAGGGGAGGGGAAGCTTTCTTT
CASSLLNDRGGEAFF
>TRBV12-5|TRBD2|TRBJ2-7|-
TGTGCTAGTGGCCACACTAGCGGGCACTCCTACGAGCAGTACTTC
CASGHTSGHSYEQYF
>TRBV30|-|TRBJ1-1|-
TGTGCCTGGAGCCAACAGGGGAACACTGAAGCTTTCTTT
CAWSQQGNTEAFF
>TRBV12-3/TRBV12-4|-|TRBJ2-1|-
TGTGCCAGCAGCCGTACCAGCAATGAGCAGTTCTTC
CASSRTSNEQFF
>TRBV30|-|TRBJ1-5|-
TGTGCCTGGAGTCCTCAGGGAAATCAGCCCCAGCATTTT
CAWSPQGNQPQHF
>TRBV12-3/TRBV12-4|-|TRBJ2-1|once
TGTGCCAGCAGCCCCCTAAATGAGCAGTTCTTC
CASSPLNEQFF
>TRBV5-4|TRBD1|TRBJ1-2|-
TGTGCCAGCAGCTATCACAGGGGAGTGGGGGGTGGCTACACCTTC
CASSYHRGVGGGYTF
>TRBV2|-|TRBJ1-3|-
TGTGCCAGCAGTGAAAGAAGCATCTCTGGAAACACCATATATTTT
CASSERSISGNTIYF
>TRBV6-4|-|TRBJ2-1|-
TGTGCCAGCACCCCTGGGGCCTCCTACAATGAGCAGTTCTTC
CASTPGASYNEQFF
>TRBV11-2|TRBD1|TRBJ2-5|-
TGTGCCAGCAGCTTAGACATCGGACAGGGGAGGGGGACCCAGTACTTC
CASSLDIGQGRGTQYF
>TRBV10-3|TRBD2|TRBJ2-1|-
TGTGCCATCAGCCCTTCGGCTAGCGGGAGGGCCAATGAGCAGTTCTTC
CAISPSASGRANEQFF
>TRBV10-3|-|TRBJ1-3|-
TGTGCCATCAGTGAGGCGACAGGCAGCTCTGGAAACACCATATATTTT
CAISEATGSSGNTIYF
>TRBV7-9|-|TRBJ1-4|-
TGTGCCAGCAGCTTAGGGCCACAGGGCGCAACTAATGAAAAACTGTTTTTT
CASSLGPQGATNEKLFF
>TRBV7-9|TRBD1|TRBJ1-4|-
TGTGCCAGCACCTTGACAGGGGGAAATGAAAAACTGTTTTTT
CASTLTGGNEKLFF